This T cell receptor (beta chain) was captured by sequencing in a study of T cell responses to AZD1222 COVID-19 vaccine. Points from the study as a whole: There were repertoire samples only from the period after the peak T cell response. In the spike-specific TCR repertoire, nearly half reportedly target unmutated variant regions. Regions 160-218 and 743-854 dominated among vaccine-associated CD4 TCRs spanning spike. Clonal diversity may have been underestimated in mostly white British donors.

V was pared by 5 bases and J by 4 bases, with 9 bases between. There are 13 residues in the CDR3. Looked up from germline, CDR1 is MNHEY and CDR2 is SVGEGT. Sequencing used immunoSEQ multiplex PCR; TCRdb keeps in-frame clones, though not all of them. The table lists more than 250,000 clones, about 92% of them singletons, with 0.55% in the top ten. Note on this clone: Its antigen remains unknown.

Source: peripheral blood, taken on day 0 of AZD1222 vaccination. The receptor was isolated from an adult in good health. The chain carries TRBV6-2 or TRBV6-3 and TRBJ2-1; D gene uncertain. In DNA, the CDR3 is TGTGCCAGCAGTACTACCCAGTACAATGAGCAGTTCTTC. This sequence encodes CASSTTQYNEQFF.